Following are 26 T cell receptor beta chains from one sample sequenced in a study of T cells in Graves' hyperthyroidism and ophthalmopathy. TCR beta CDR3 region amplification was performed from RNA transcripts. When the TCR CDR3 underwent first-round RT-PCR, the HTBI primer set was used. TCRdb analysed the multiplex PCR reads with MiXCR anew, one entry per CDR3 protein. This sample has some 200,000 distinct CDR3 sequences, with 17% found just once. The specimen was blood. These receptors were collected from a man aged 50 to 60 with Graves' hyperthyroidism.

This clonotype was counted at least ten times. For the CDR3, the DNA is TGTGCCAGCGTCGGGGCTAGCGGGAGAGGGGGGAAAGCCAATGAGCAGTTCTTC. Translated: CASVGASGRGGKANEQFF. The V gene is TRBV28, the J gene TRBJ2-1; the match to TRBD2 covers 10 bases. The CDR3 contains 18 residues. Germline lookup yields CDR1 MDHEN and CDR2 SYDVKM. After removal of 8 bases from V and 6 bases from J, the junction contained 19 bases not matched to a gene.

The genes are TRBV7-9 and TRBJ2-3, with TRBD2 matching over 10 bases. The trim removed 5 bases at V and 10 bases at J, leaving 12 bases unmatched. The CDR3 spans 15 residues. CDR1 and CDR2 from the germline V gene are SEHNR and FQNEAQ (reference sequence). The CDR3 reads CASSTSLAGTDAQYF. The CDR3 region has the DNA TGTGCCAGCAGCACTTCACTAGCGGGGACGGATGCGCAGTATTTT. Looking up the rest from reference TRBV7-9 and TRBJ2-3 gives the full variable domain: DTGVSQNPRHKITKRGQNVTFRCDPISEHNRLYWYRQTLGQGPEFLTYFQNEAQLEKSRLLSDRFSAERPKGSFSTLEIQRTEQGDSAMYLCASSTSLAGTDAQYFGPGTRLTVL.

This clonotype has at least ten counts. This chain links TRBV12-3 or TRBV12-4 with TRBJ2-7; D may be TRBD2 (5 bases). The CDR3 sequence is 14 residues long. The germline V and J ends were trimmed by 5 bases and 5 bases, with 16 bases remaining between them. The CDR3 here is CASSPTRGVHEQYF. The CDR3 nucleotides read TGTGCCAGCAGTCCTACCCGGGGTGTCCACGAGCAGTACTTC.

Comments on this clonotype: A read error is possible here, since a much larger clone lies one base away. The CDR3: CASSLWMDTQETRYF. In DNA form, the CDR3 reads TGTGCCAGCAGCTTATGGATGGATACTCAAGAGACCCGGTACTTC. This sequence joins TRBV7-2 and TRBJ2-5; D not resolved. The CDR3 has 15 residues. From germline, CDR1 is SGHTA and CDR2 FQGNSA.

CDR3 sequence reads: CASSFRSPYEQYF. DNA of the CDR3: TGTGCCAGCAGTTTTCGGAGCCCCTACGAGCAGTACTTC. V is TRBV27 and J is TRBJ2-7; unclear D gene. This CDR3 has 13 amino acids. CDR1 is MNHEY, CDR2 SMNVEV, per germline (reference sequence). Trimming removed 3 bases at V and 2 bases at J, with 8 bases between.

The chain is built from TRBV28 and TRBJ2-5; 9 bases line up with TRBD2. The germline CDR1 and CDR2 sequences are MDHEN and SYDVKM. V lost 6 bases and J lost 4; bases outside the gene matches: 3. CDR3 size: 13 residues. The CDR3 sequence is CASSPLAGETQYF. CDR3 bases: TGTGCCAGCAGCCCACTAGCGGGAGAGACCCAGTACTTC.

This clonotype was seen repeatedly, ten times or more. This chain uses TRBV27 with TRBJ2-7; possible D gene TRBD1, 5 bases. The V gene's germline CDR1 is MNHEY and CDR2 SMNVEV (reference sequence). V was clipped by 6 bases and J by 3 bases, with 15 bases between them. The CDR3 sequence is 14 residues long. CDR3 sequence: CASSFTLGDYEQYF. CDR3 coding DNA: TGTGCCAGCAGCTTTACCTTAGGGGACTACGAGCAGTACTTC.

This clonotype was detected many times. The chain uses TRBV30 and TRBJ2-7; tentatively, D is TRBD1 or TRBD2 (5 bases each). Germline assignment: CDR1 GTSNPN and CDR2 SVGIG (reference sequence). CDR3 length: 15 amino acids. V shed 0 bases and J shed 1 base, with 13 bases lying between them. This CDR3 reads CAWSVLSWGSYEQYF. As DNA, the CDR3 is TGTGCCTGGAGTGTACTTAGTTGGGGGTCCTACGAGCAGTACTTC.

The V and J genes are TRBV30 and TRBJ1-2; 7 nucleotides match TRBD1. Trimming cost V 3 bases and J 7 bases; bases outside gene matches: 5. Germline loops: CDR1 GTSNPN, CDR2 SVGIG (reference sequence). The CDR3 has 12 residues. The CDR3 DNA reads TGTGCCTGGAGCTTGACAGGGATTGGCTACACCTTC. Translating gives CAWSLTGIGYTF. Filled out from reference TRBV30 and TRBJ1-2, the complete variable domain reads SQTIHQWPATLVQPVGSPLSLECTVEGTSNPNLYWYRQAAGRGLQLLFYSVGIGQISSEVPQNLSASRPQDRQFILSSKKLLLSDSGFYLCAWSLTGIGYTFGSGTRLTVV.

This clonotype was seen ten or more times. V and J are TRBV2 and TRBJ1-1, with D perhaps matching TRBD1 (6 bases). The length of the CDR3 is 15 residues. Per the germline V gene, CDR1 is SNHLY and CDR2 is FYNNEI. V was trimmed by 5 bases and J by 4 bases, leaving 17 bases between them. DNA for the CDR3: TGTGCCAGCAGTCTACAGGGCCCGGGGACCACTGAAGCTTTCTTT. Translation: CASSLQGPGTTEAFF.

This clonotype was detected ten times or more. The chain links TRBV7-8 to TRBJ1-1, with D unresolved. Trimming pared 2 bases from V and 1 base from J, leaving 5 bases between. The CDR3 sequence is 13 residues long. CDR1 is SGHVS, CDR2 FQNEAQ, per germline. The CDR3 protein is CASSLIENTEAFF. In DNA, the CDR3 is TGTGCCAGCAGCTTAATTGAGAACACTGAAGCTTTCTTT. Complete variable domain (other parts from reference TRBV7-8 and TRBJ1-1): GAGVSQSPRYKVAKRGQDVALRCDPISGHVSLFWYQQALGQGPEFLTYFQNEAQLDKSGLPSDRFFAERPEGSVSTLKIQRTQQEDSAVYLCASSLIENTEAFFGQGTRLTVV.

This clonotype was observed many times. The V call is TRBV2, the J call TRBJ2-7; 9 positions agree with TRBD2. V shed 10 bases and J 1 base; nucleotides not matched to a gene: 8. Germline V gene data show CDR1 as SNHLY and CDR2 as FYNNEI. The CDR3 extends over 14 amino acids. CDR3 sequence: CATEAGGGSYEQYF. The CDR3 DNA reads TGTGCCACCGAAGCGGGAGGTGGGTCCTACGAGCAGTACTTC. Using reference TRBV2 and TRBJ2-7 for the parts outside the CDR3, the full variable domain is EPEVTQTPSHQVTQMGQEVILRCVPISNHLYFYWYRQILGQKVEFLVSFYNNEISEKSEIFDDQFSVERPDGSNFTLKIRSTKLEDSAMYFCATEAGGGSYEQYFGPGTRLTVT.

This clonotype was recorded only once. A much larger clone sits a single nucleotide away, making a read error possible. V and J are TRBV11-3 and TRBJ2-1, with TRBD1 matching over 8 bases. The J call may be in error: the DNA end matches TRBJ2-7 better. Per the germline V gene, CDR1 is SGHNT and CDR2 is YENEEA. The CDR3 covers 14 residues. The CDR3 sequence: CASSPRDRYNEQYF. In DNA, the CDR3 is TGTGCCAGCAGCCCACGGGACAGGTACAATGAGCAGTACTTC.

The rearrangement joins TRBV7-3 to TRBJ2-2; D ambiguous. The CDR3 extends over 14 amino acids. Looked up from germline, CDR1 is SGHTA and CDR2 is FQGTGA. V shed 4 bases and J shed 3 bases, with 9 bases lying between them. CDR3 residues: CASSSDGYTGELFF. The CDR3 coding sequence is TGTGCCAGCAGCTCCGACGGTTACACCGGGGAGCTGTTTTTT.

The genes are TRBV4-2 and TRBJ1-2; 10 bases are a match to TRBD1. The CDR3 is made up of 17 amino acids. Germline V gene lookup returns CDR1 LGHNA and CDR2 YNFKEQ. The V and J ends lost 4 bases and 2 bases, in that order; junction bases with no gene match: 10. The CDR3 DNA reads TGTGCCAGCAGCCTTTACGGGACAGGGGAGAGGAACTATGGCTACACCTTC. This translates into CASSLYGTGERNYGYTF.

In this sample, this clonotype turned up many times. V usage is TRBV5-1 and J usage is TRBJ2-1, with D perhaps assigned TRBD1 or TRBD2 (6 bases each). The CDR3 spans 16 residues. With 0 bases removed from V and 4 bases from J, the gap between germline ends came to 14 bases. The germline gives CDR1 SGHRS, CDR2 YFSETQ. This chain's CDR3 is CASSLEGGGPYNEQFF. The CDR3 DNA follows: TGCGCCAGCAGCTTGGAGGGGGGAGGACCGTACAATGAGCAGTTCTTC. Variable domain in full (rest from reference TRBV5-1 and TRBJ2-1): KAGVTQTPRYLIKTRGQQVTLSCSPISGHRSVSWYQQTPGQGLQFLFEYFSETQRNKGNFPGRFSGRQFSNSRSEMNVSTLELGDSALYLCASSLEGGGPYNEQFFGPGTRLTVL.

The J gene is TRBJ2-7, the V gene TRBV6-1; TRBD2 aligns across 11 bases. Germline CDR1 MNHNS, CDR2 SASEGT. The CDR3 has 15 residues. Trimming took 4 bases from V and 6 from J; bases not matched to a gene: 8. CDR3 nucleotides: TGTGCCAGCAGTGCCCGGCTAGCGGGAGGTCTCGAGCAGTACTTC. Protein sequence: CASSARLAGGLEQYF.

The chain joins TRBV9 to TRBJ2-5, with 9 bases matching TRBD2. This CDR3 is built from 15 residues. Germline assignment: CDR1 SGDLS and CDR2 YYNGEE. The V gene end was trimmed by 4 bases and the J gene end by 5 bases; junction bases not matched to a gene: 9. The chain's CDR3 is CASSTLAGVVETQYF. CDR3 DNA: TGTGCCAGCAGCACTTTAGCGGGAGTGGTGGAGACCCAGTACTTC.

This clonotype was seen ten or more times. The J gene is TRBJ2-1, the V gene TRBV11-2; unclear D gene. Germline CDR1 SGHAT, CDR2 FQNNGV. V lost 2 bases, J lost 10 bases, and 12 bases lay in between. The CDR3 is 13 amino acids. For the CDR3, the DNA is TGTGCCAGCAGCTTACCCCTAGGCCCCGAGCAGTTCTTC. The encoded protein is CASSLPLGPEQFF.

This clonotype came up a few times. V usage is TRBV27 and J usage is TRBJ2-7; a possible D gene is TRBD2 (5 bases). Germline V gene lookup returns CDR1 MNHEY and CDR2 SMNVEV (reference sequence). Trimming shortened V by 3 bases and J by 0 bases, and 18 bases separated the two germline ends. The CDR3 length is 17 residues. The CDR3 region is CASSLVRGSLISYEQYF. The CDR3 nucleotides are TGTGCCAGCAGTTTGGTTCGGGGATCGCTTATCTCCTACGAGCAGTACTTC.

Concerning this clonotype: At one end the junction does not follow the germline gene, possibly because of a read error. The V gene is TRBV7-9, the J gene TRBJ2-7; 13 nucleotides agree with TRBD2. The CDR3 is 16 amino acids. The V gene's germline CDR1 is SEHNR and CDR2 FQNEAQ (reference sequence). Here the CDR3 DNA reads TGTGCCAACAGCCCCAGAACTAGCGGGAGGGCCTACGAGCAGTACTTC. Amino acid sequence: CANSPRTSGRAYEQYF.

A remark on this clonotype: Germline is not matched at one junction end, which may reflect a read error. The chain recombines TRBV28 with TRBJ1-1, with D unresolved. Germline V gene sequence: CDR1 MDHEN, CDR2 SYDVKM. The CDR3 sequence is 15 residues long. The CDR3 DNA follows: TGCGCCAGCAGCTTGGGCAGCCAGCTGAACACTGAAGCTTTCTTT. Protein sequence: CASSLGSQLNTEAFF.

The genes are TRBV28 and TRBJ2-3, with D possibly matching TRBD1 (6 bases). The germline V gene has CDR1 MDHEN and CDR2 SYDVKM. This CDR3 has 14 residues. The V end lost 11 bases, the J end lost 5 bases, and 20 bases lay between the germline ends. The CDR3 is CAAGGQIMGDTQYF. CDR3 sequence (DNA): TGTGCCGCTGGAGGACAGATCATGGGAGATACGCAGTATTTT.

Here the CDR3 DNA reads TGTGCCACCAGTGACCCGACAGGGAGGGAGGGCACAGATACGCAGTATTTT. Residues: CATSDPTGREGTDTQYF. The chain is built from TRBV24-1 and TRBJ2-3; either TRBD1 or TRBD2 may fit D (7 bases each). Trimming shortened V by 4 bases and J by 1 base, and 17 bases separated the two germline ends. The germline CDR1 and CDR2 sequences are KGHDR and SFDVKD. This CDR3 is 17 amino acids long.

This clonotype was observed a handful of times. This chain connects TRBV7-8 to TRBJ1-2; TRBD1 might be the D (6 bases). The germline CDR1 and CDR2 sequences are SGHVS and FQNEAQ. The CDR3 spans 12 residues. Trimming pared 4 bases from V and 7 bases from J, leaving 10 bases between. CDR3 coding DNA: TGTGCCAGCAGCTCTCAGGGGTCTGGCTACACCTTC. This encodes CASSSQGSGYTF. Combining the CDR3 with reference TRBV7-8 and TRBJ1-2 gives the whole variable domain GAGVSQSPRYKVAKRGQDVALRCDPISGHVSLFWYQQALGQGPEFLTYFQNEAQLDKSGLPSDRFFAERPEGSVSTLKIQRTQQEDSAVYLCASSSQGSGYTFGSGTRLTVV.

Comment on this clonotype: This could be a read error, since a much larger clone is one nucleotide away. The rearrangement uses TRBV7-6 and TRBJ2-5; tentatively, D is TRBD2 (6 bases). The CDR3 covers 14 residues. Germline CDR1 SGHVS, CDR2 FNYEAQ. V lost 5 bases to trimming and J lost 3 bases, with 13 bases between them. The CDR3 DNA is TGTGCCAGCAGCACGAACGGGGGAAAAGAGACCCAGTACTTC. Its translation: CASSTNGGKETQYF.